Presented here are 11 T cell receptor beta chains from one specimen sequenced in a study of resident and recirculating memory T cells in vitiligo. The protocol was immunoSEQ multiplex PCR, while the TCRdb copy is restricted to in-frame clones and leaves out a portion. The sample includes fewer than 85,000 clones, about 91% of them seen just once. Material for sequencing was blood. These receptors came from a male donor with vitiligo.

The rearrangement uses TRBV11-3 and TRBJ2-1, with a possible D match to TRBD2 (6 bases). Trimming took off 4 bases at V and 0 bases at J, with 13 bases between the two ends. The CDR3 contains 16 residues. CDR1 is SGHNT and CDR2 is YENEEA in the germline V gene. The CDR3 coding sequence is TGTGCCAGCAGCTCGTTCGGGGGACCCTCCTACAATGAGCAGTTCTTC. Translation: CASSSFGGPSYNEQFF.

The DNA of the CDR3 is TGCGCCACTTCGAGAAGCGCGCGGGGCAATCAGCCCCAGCATTTT. Amino acid sequence: CATSRSARGNQPQHF. The J gene is TRBJ1-5, the V gene TRBV10-1; D is undetermined. The CDR3 has 15 amino acids. V lost 10 bases and J 2 bases, leaving 18 bases between the germline ends. From germline, CDR1 is WNHNN and CDR2 SYGVQD (reference sequence).

The J gene is TRBJ2-1, the V gene TRBV5-1; TRBD2 agrees at 8 bases. The CDR3 extends over 15 amino acids. Germline V lookup: CDR1 SGHRS, CDR2 YFSETQ. The J segment lost 6 bases and the V segment lost 4 bases, leaving 9 bases of the junction unmatched. The CDR3 loop reads CASSHSNGGGNEQFF. The CDR3 region has the DNA TGCGCCAGCAGCCATAGTAACGGGGGGGGCAATGAGCAGTTCTTC.

The rearrangement links TRBV19 to TRBJ2-7; 7 nucleotides line up with TRBD1. CDR1 is LNHDA and CDR2 is SQIVND in the germline V gene (reference sequence). V lost 5 bases and J lost 2; bases outside the gene matches: 6. This CDR3 comprises 14 residues. The CDR3 nucleotides read TGTGCCAGTAGTTCCGGGACAGCCCCCTACGAGCAGTACTTC. It is translated as CASSSGTAPYEQYF.

J is TRBJ2-1 and V is TRBV18, with 9 bases identical to TRBD1. This CDR3 region has 17 residues. After removal of 3 bases from V and 3 bases from J, the junction contained 9 bases not matched to a gene. Germline loops: CDR1 KGHSH, CDR2 LQKENI. The CDR3 sequence is CASSPSGQGLNYNEQFF. CDR3 coding DNA: TGTGCCAGCTCACCTTCGGGACAGGGACTAAACTACAATGAGCAGTTCTTC.

This clone was observed a single time. Here the CDR3 DNA reads TGTGCCAGCAGTCCCCCGCAATCCGGGTTTACCTACGAGCAGTACTTC. It is translated as CASSPPQSGFTYEQYF. This rearrangement joins TRBV27 to TRBJ2-7; D is uncertain. There are 16 residues in the CDR3. The germline V and J ends were trimmed by 5 bases and 2 bases, with 19 bases remaining between them. CDR1 is MNHEY, CDR2 SMNVEV, per germline (reference sequence).

The chain combines TRBV9 with TRBJ2-3, with 11 bases lining up with TRBD2. The V gene end was trimmed by 4 bases and the J gene end by 5 bases; junction bases not matched to a gene: 12. The germline CDR1 and CDR2 sequences are SGDLS and YYNGEE. This CDR3 is built from 17 residues. The CDR3 protein is CASSTTLAGGGGDTQYF. The CDR3 bases are TGTGCCAGCAGCACCACTTTAGCGGGAGGGGGGGGAGATACGCAGTATTTT.

The gene calls are TRBV18 and TRBJ1-4, with 9 positions matching TRBD1. Germline CDR1 and CDR2: KGHSH and LQKENI. V trimming: 8 bases; J trimming: 8 bases; junction bases outside the gene matches: 12. This CDR3 has 15 residues. The CDR3 region is CASKLTGTGSEKLFF. CDR3 nucleotide sequence: TGTGCCAGCAAGCTCACCGGGACAGGGAGCGAAAAACTGTTTTTT.

The chain employs TRBV9 and TRBJ2-1; D might be TRBD2 (8 bases). The CDR3 loop spans 15 amino acids. The germline V gene has CDR1 SGDLS and CDR2 YYNGEE. V shed 1 base and J shed 6 bases, with 14 bases lying between them. The CDR3: CASSVTGAGGNEQFF. DNA for the CDR3: TGTGCCAGCAGCGTAACAGGGGCGGGGGGCAATGAGCAGTTCTTC.

The rearrangement joins TRBV28 to TRBJ1-5; possibly TRBD1 for D (6 bases). Germline lookup yields CDR1 MDHEN and CDR2 SYDVKM. The CDR3 spans 17 residues. V was pared by 6 bases and J by 4 bases, with 22 bases between. The CDR3 protein is CASRPTLLRGGNQPQHF. In DNA, the CDR3 is TGTGCCAGCAGACCCACCCTATTAAGGGGGGGGAATCAGCCCCAGCATTTT.

This rearrangement joins TRBV28 to TRBJ2-7; tentatively, D is TRBD2 (5 bases). This CDR3 comprises 13 residues. V gave up 6 bases and J gave up 1 base, with 10 bases separating them. The germline gives CDR1 MDHEN, CDR2 SYDVKM. This CDR3 is CASRTRRSYEQYF. Written as DNA, the CDR3 is TGTGCCAGCAGAACTAGGCGGTCCTACGAGCAGTACTTC.